A selection of T cell receptor beta chains follows, all from one sample in a study of Graves' ophthalmopathy and Graves' hyperthyroidism. TCRdb re-derived calls from the multiplex PCR reads in MiXCR, one entry per CDR3 protein. The sample has more than 300,000 distinct CDR3 sequences; about 18% are singletons. The specimen was peripheral blood. The receptor set was obtained from an adult woman with stable Graves' hyperthyroidism. Each CDR3 is given with its conserved first and last residue. The order of the fields is J gene, V gene, D gene, clone size, CDR3 protein, CDR3 DNA. D genes are given only for firm matches. Only some rows state a clone size, as once, few, many or a class for expanded clones.

>TRBJ2-7|TRBV20-1|.|many
CSASAAGDEQYF
TGCAGTGCTAGTGCGGCAGGGGACGAGCAGTACTTC
>TRBJ1-5|TRBV29-1|TRBD1|few
CSVVGQGNQPQHF
TGCAGCGTTGTCGGACAGGGGAATCAGCCCCAGCATTTT
>TRBJ2-7|TRBV25-1|.|.
CASSEPYPTYEQYF
TGTGCCAGCAGTGAACCCTATCCAACCTACGAGCAGTACTTC
>TRBJ2-7|TRBV10-3|TRBD2|many
CATRGAGGPSYEQYF
TGTGCCACCAGGGGTGCGGGAGGGCCCTCGTACGAGCAGTACTTC
>TRBJ1-1|TRBV6-1|TRBD1|many
CASSLGRTGQTEAFF
TGTGCCAGCAGCCTCGGGAGGACAGGGCAAACTGAAGCTTTCTTT
>TRBJ2-2|TRBV6-5|TRBD2|many
CASFRGGQSTGELFF
TGTGCCAGCTTCCGGGGGGGGCAGAGTACCGGGGAGCTGTTTTTT
>TRBJ2-7|TRBV6-1|TRBD1|many
CASTPQGANYEQYF
TGTGCCAGCACTCCACAGGGGGCGAACTACGAGCAGTACTTC
>TRBJ1-2|TRBV19|.|few
CASSLHNGPGGGGYTF
TGTGCCAGTAGTCTCCATAACGGGCCAGGCGGTGGGGGCTACACCTTC
>TRBJ2-5|TRBV7-9|.|many
CASSQQNVGETQYF
TGTGCCAGCAGCCAACAAAATGTGGGAGAGACCCAGTACTTC
>TRBJ2-5|TRBV24-1|.|many
CATSDPPTEGKETQYF
TGTGCCACCAGTGATCCTCCAACTGAGGGAAAAGAGACCCAGTACTTC
>TRBJ1-1|TRBV9|.|.
CASSAEGGLDTEAFF
TGTGCCAGCAGCGCGGAGGGGGGGTTGGACACTGAAGCTTTCTTT
>TRBJ1-2|TRBV12-3/TRBV12-4|TRBD1|many
CASSMGQSNYGYTF
TGTGCCAGCAGCATGGGACAGTCAAACTATGGCTACACCTTC
>TRBJ1-2|TRBV7-2|.|many
CASSLDRQRGYTF
TGTGCCAGCAGCCTGGACCGACAAAGGGGCTACACCTTC
>TRBJ2-2|TRBV6-4|.|many
CASSDDGTRTGELFF
TGTGCCAGCAGTGACGACGGTACGCGCACCGGGGAGCTGTTTTTT
>TRBJ2-7|TRBV19|.|many
CASSITGRGSYEQYF
TGTGCCAGTAGTATTACAGGACGGGGAAGTTACGAGCAGTACTTC
>TRBJ2-7|TRBV7-2|TRBD2|many
CASSLVAGEPVYEQYF
TGTGCCAGCAGCTTAGTTGCGGGAGAACCGGTGTACGAGCAGTACTTC
>TRBJ1-2|TRBV11-2|.|.
CASSLGRHINYGYTF
TGTGCCAGCAGCTTAGGCAGGCATATTAACTATGGCTACACCTTC
>TRBJ2-5|TRBV20-1|TRBD1|.
CSADRQETQYF
TGCAGTGCGGACAGGCAAGAGACCCAGTACTTC
>TRBJ2-7|TRBV27|TRBD1|many
CASSLSVGQGSYEQYF
TGTGCCAGCAGTTTATCGGTAGGACAGGGATCCTACGAGCAGTACTTC
>TRBJ2-7|TRBV11-2|TRBD1|many
CASSFRPGQGAYEQYF
TGTGCCAGCAGCTTTCGCCCGGGACAGGGGGCCTACGAGCAGTACTTC
>TRBJ1-5|TRBV12-3/TRBV12-4|.|many
CASSLSSGGIEPQHF
TGTGCCAGCAGTTTATCGAGCGGGGGAATCGAACCCCAGCATTTT
>TRBJ2-4|TRBV3-1|.|many
CASSPRDGQKNIQYF
TGTGCCAGCAGCCCCCGGGACGGACAAAAAAACATTCAGTACTTC
>TRBJ2-5|TRBV13|.|many
CASSLGDTSFGTQYF
TGTGCCAGCAGCTTAGGCGATACTAGCTTCGGGACCCAGTACTTC
>TRBJ1-5|TRBV19|TRBD1|many
CASSVRTGGAQPQHF
TGTGCCAGTAGTGTTAGGACAGGGGGCGCACAGCCCCAGCATTTT
>TRBJ1-5|TRBV27|TRBD1|many
CASSRQGRNQPQHF
TGTGCCAGCAGTCGACAGGGGCGGAATCAGCCCCAGCATTTT
>TRBJ1-6|TRBV10-2|.|many
CASAKEVQGNSPLHF
TGCGCCAGTGCCAAAGAGGTACAGGGTAATTCACCCCTCCACTTT